Below, one TCR beta chain is given with its context. Sample treatment: oral pan-JAK inhibitor, 5-10 mg twice daily. The data were taken from a study of CD8+ T cells in alopecia areata. Extracted RNA was reverse transcribed, and the resulting cDNA served as sequencing template. The repertoire was sequenced with immunoSEQ multiplex PCR; TCRdb's copy has only in-frame clones and lacks some. The repertoire consists of approximately 180,000 clones, with about three fifths occurring once and the leading ten covering approximately 1.4%. From germline, CDR1 is LGHNT and CDR2 FRNRAP. The CDR3 contains 17 residues. The ends lost 0 bases at V and 5 bases at J; junction bases unmatched: 11.

The V call is TRBV12-5, the J call TRBJ2-5; 8 bases line up with TRBD1. This TCR came from a human donor with alopecia areata. The sequencing here drew on CD4+ T cells sorted from blood, taken between weeks 49 and 50, from a patient treated with tofacitinib. The CDR3 nucleotides read TGTGCTAGTGGTTTGGTGCCTGGGCAGGGGGCTTTGGAGACCCAGTACTTC. It is translated as CASGLVPGQGALETQYF.